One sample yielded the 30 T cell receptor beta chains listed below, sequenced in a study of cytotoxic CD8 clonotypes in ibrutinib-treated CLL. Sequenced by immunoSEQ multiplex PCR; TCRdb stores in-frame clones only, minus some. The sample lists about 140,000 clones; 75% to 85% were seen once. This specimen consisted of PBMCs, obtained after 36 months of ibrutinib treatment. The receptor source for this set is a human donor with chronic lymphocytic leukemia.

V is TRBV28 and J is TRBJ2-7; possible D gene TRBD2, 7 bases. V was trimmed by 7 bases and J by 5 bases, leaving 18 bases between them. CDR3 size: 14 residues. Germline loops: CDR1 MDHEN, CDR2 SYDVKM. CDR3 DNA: TGTGCCAGCACCCCCGTAGGGGGGGGTGACGAGCAGTACTTC. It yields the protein CASTPVGGGDEQYF.

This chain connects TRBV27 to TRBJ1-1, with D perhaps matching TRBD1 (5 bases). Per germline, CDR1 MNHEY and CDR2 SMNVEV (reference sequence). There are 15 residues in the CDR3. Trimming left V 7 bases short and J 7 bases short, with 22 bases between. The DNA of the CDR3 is TGTGCCAGCAAACCGGGACCGAGGGTTAGGGTTGAAGCTTTCTTT. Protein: CASKPGPRVRVEAFF.

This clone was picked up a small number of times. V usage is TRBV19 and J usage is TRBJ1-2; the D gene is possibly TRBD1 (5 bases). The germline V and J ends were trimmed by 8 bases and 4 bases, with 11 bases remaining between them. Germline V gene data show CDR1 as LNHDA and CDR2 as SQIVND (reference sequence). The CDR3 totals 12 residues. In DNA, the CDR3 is TGTGCCAGTGGGGGTCCCACCTATGGCTACACCTTC. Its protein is CASGGPTYGYTF.

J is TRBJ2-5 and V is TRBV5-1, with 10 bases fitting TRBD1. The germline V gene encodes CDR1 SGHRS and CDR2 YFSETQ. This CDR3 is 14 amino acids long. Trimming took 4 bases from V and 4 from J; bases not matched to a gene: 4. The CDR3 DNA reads TGCGCCAGCAGCCCGACAGGGGGCCTAGAGACCCAGTACTTC. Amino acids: CASSPTGGLETQYF.

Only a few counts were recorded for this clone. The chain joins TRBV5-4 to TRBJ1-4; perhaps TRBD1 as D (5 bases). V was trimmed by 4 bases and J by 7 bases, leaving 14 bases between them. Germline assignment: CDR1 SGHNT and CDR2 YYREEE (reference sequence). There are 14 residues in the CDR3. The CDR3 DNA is TGTGCCAGCAGCCCGGCGGGGGGAAGTGAAAAACTGTTTTTT. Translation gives CASSPAGGSEKLFF.

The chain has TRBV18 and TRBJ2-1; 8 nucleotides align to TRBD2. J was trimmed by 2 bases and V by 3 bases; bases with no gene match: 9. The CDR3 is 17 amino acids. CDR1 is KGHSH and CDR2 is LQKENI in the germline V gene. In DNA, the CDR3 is TGTGCCAGCTCACCCTCCCCCACTAGCGGTGCCTACAATGAGCAGTTCTTC. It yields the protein CASSPSPTSGAYNEQFF.

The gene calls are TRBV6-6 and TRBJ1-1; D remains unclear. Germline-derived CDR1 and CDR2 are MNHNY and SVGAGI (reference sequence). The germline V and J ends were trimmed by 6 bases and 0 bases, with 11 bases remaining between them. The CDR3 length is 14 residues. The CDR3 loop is CASSPAGMNTEAFF. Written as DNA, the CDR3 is TGTGCCAGCAGCCCGGCGGGGATGAACACTGAAGCTTTCTTT.

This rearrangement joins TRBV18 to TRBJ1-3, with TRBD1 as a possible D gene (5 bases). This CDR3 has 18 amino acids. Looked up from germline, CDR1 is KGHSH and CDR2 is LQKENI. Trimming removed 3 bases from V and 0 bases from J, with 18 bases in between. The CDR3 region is CASSPWVATGRSGNTIYF. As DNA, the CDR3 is TGTGCCAGCTCACCTTGGGTAGCAACGGGACGCTCTGGAAACACCATATATTTT.

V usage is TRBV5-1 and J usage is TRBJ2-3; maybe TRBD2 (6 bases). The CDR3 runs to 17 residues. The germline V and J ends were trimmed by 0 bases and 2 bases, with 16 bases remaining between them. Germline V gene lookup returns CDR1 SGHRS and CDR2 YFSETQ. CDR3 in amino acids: CASSLAVAGKSTDTQYF. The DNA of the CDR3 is TGCGCCAGCAGCTTGGCCGTGGCGGGAAAATCCACAGATACGCAGTATTTT.

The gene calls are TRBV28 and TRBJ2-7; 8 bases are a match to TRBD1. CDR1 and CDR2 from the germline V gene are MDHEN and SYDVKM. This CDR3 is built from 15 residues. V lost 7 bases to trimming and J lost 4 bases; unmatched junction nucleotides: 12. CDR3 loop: CASNPPQGAEYEQYF. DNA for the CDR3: TGTGCCAGCAACCCGCCGCAGGGGGCTGAGTACGAGCAGTACTTC.

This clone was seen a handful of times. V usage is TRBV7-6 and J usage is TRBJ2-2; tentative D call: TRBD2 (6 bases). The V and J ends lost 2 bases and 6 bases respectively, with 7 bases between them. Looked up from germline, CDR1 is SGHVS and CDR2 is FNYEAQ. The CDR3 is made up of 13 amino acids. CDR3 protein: CASSLWEAGELFF. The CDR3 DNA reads TGTGCCAGCAGCTTATGGGAGGCCGGGGAGCTGTTTTTT.

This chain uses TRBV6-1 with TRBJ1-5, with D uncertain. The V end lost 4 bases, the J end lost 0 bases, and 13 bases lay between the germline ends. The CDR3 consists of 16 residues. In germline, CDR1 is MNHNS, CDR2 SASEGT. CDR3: CASSALFDGSNQPQHF. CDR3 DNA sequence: TGTGCCAGCAGTGCCCTTTTTGATGGTAGCAATCAGCCCCAGCATTTT.

Here the CDR3 reads CSAKGLGQETQYF. The CDR3 DNA reads as TGCAGCGCGAAAGGACTAGGTCAAGAGACCCAGTACTTC. V and J are TRBV29-1 and TRBJ2-5; 7 nucleotides align to TRBD2. Per germline, CDR1 SQVTM and CDR2 ANQGSEA. The CDR3 has 13 residues. V was clipped by 7 bases and J by 2 bases; unmatched bases: 7.

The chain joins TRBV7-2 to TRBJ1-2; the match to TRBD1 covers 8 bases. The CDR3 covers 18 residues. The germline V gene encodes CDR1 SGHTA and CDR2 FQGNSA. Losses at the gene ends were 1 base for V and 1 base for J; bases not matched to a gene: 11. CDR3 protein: CASSLGLAGGRFNYGYTF. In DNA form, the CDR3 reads TGTGCCAGCAGCTTAGGTCTAGCAGGGGGCCGGTTTAACTATGGCTACACCTTC.

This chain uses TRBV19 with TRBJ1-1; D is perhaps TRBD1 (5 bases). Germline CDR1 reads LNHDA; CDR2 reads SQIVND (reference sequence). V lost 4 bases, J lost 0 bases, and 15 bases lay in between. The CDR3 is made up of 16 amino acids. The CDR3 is CASSSSEGRMNTEAFF. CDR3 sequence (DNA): TGTGCCAGTAGTAGCAGCGAGGGACGTATGAACACTGAAGCTTTCTTT. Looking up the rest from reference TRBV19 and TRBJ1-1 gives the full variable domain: DGGITQSPKYLFRKEGQNVTLSCEQNLNHDAMYWYRQDPGQGLRLIYYSQIVNDFQKGDIAEGYSVSREKKESFPLTVTSAQKNPTAFYLCASSSSEGRMNTEAFFGQGTRLTVV.

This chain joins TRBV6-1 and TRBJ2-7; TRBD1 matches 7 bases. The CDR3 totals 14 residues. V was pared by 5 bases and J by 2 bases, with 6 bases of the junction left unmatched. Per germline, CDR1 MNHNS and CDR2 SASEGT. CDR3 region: CASSIGTAPYEQYF. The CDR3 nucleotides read TGTGCCAGCAGTATCGGGACAGCACCCTACGAGCAGTACTTC.

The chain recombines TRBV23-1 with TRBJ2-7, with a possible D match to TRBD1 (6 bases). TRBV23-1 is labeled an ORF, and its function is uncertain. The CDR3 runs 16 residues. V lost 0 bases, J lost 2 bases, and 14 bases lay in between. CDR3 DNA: TGCGCCAGCAGTCAATCGAGATGGGGGCCCACCTACGAGCAGTACTTC. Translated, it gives CASSQSRWGPTYEQYF.

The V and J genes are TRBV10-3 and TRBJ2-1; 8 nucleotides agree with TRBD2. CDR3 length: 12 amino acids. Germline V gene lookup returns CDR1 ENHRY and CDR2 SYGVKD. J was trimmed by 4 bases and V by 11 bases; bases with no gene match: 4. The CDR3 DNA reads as TGTGCCGCACGGGGGGGTTACAATGAGCAGTTCTTC. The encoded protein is CAARGGYNEQFF.

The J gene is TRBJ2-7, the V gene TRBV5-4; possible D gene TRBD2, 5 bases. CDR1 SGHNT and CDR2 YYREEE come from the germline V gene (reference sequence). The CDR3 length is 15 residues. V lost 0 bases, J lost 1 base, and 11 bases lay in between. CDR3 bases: TGTGCCAGCAGCTTGGCCGGCGGGTTTTCCTACGAGCAGTACTTC. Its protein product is CASSLAGGFSYEQYF.

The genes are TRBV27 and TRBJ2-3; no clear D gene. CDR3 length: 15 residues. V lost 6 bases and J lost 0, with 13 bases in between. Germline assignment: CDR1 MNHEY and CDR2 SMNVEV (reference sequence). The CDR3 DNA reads TGTGCCAGCAGAGGCTGGATTCCTAGCACAGATACGCAGTATTTT. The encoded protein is CASRGWIPSTDTQYF.

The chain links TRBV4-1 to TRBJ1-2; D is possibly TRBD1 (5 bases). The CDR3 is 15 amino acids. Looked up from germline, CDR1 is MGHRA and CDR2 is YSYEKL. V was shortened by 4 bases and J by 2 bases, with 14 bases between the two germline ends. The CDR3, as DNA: TGCGCCAGCAGCCGCCTAGGGGAGTTGAACTATGGCTACACCTTC. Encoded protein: CASSRLGELNYGYTF.

Here the CDR3 reads CASSLRESSPLHF. In DNA, the CDR3 is TGTGCCAGCAGTTTACGAGAATCTTCACCCCTCCACTTT. This chain links TRBV27 with TRBJ1-6; no firm D call. The CDR3 totals 13 residues. Between the trimmed V and J ends, which lost 2 bases and 9 bases, there was a span of 8 bases. Per germline, CDR1 MNHEY and CDR2 SMNVEV (reference sequence).

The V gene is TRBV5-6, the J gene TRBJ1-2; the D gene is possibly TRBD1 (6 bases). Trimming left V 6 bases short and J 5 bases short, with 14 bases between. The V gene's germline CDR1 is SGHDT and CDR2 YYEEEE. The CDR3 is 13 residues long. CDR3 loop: CASIVPGAYGYTF. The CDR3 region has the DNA TGTGCCAGCATCGTCCCGGGGGCGTATGGCTACACCTTC.

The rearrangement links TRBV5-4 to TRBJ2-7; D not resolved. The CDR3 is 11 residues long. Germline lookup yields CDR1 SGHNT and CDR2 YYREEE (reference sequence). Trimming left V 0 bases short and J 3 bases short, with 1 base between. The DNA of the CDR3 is TGTGCCAGCAGCTTGGGCTACGAGCAGTACTTC. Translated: CASSLGYEQYF.

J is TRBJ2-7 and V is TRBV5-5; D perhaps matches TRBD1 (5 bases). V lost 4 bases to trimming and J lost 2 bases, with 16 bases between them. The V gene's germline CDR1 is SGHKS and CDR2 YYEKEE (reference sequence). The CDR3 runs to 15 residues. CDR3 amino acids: CASSQSSGSTYEQYF. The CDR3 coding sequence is TGTGCCAGCAGCCAGTCGTCAGGGTCAACCTACGAGCAGTACTTC. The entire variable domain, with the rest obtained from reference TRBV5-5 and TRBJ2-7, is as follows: DAGVTQSPTHLIKTRGQQVTLRCSPISGHKSVSWYQQVLGQGPQFIFQYYEKEERGRGNFPDRFSARQFPNYSSELNVNALLLGDSALYLCASSQSSGSTYEQYFGPGTRLTVT.

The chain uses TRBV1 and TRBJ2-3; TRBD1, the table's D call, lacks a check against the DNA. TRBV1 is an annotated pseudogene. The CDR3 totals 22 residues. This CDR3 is CTSSHLLYKGSSPHTEIDTQYF. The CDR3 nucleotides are TGCACCAGCAGCCACCTCCTTTATAAGGGGTCTAGTCCCCACACCGAGATAGATACGCAGTATTTT.

This CDR3 is CASSYSSGMYEQYF. The CDR3 nucleotides are TGTGCCAGCAGTTACTCGTCCGGGATGTACGAGCAGTACTTC. This chain links TRBV6-5 with TRBJ2-7; a weak D match, TRBD2 (5 bases). CDR1 and CDR2 (germline): MNHEY, SVGAGI. Trimming took 0 bases from V and 4 from J, leaving 10 bases between them. The CDR3 loop spans 14 amino acids.

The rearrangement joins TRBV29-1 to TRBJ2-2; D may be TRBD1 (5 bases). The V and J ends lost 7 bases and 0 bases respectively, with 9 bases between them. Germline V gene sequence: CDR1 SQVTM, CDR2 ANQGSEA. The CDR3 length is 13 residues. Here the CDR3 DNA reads TGCAGCGCTCAGGGTGCGAACACCGGGGAGCTGTTTTTT. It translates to CSAQGANTGELFF.

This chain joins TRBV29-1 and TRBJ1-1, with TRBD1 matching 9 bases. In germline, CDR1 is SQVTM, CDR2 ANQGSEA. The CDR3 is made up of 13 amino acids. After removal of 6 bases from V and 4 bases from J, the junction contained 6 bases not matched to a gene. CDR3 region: CSVLQGAATEAFF. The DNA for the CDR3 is TGCAGCGTGTTACAGGGGGCTGCCACTGAAGCTTTCTTT.

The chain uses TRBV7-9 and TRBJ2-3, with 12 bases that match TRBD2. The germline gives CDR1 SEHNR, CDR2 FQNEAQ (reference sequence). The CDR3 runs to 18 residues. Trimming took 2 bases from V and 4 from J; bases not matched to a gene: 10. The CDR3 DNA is TGTGCCAGCAGCTTACCGACGTGGTCTAGCGGGAGGGCAGATACGCAGTATTTT. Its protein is CASSLPTWSSGRADTQYF.